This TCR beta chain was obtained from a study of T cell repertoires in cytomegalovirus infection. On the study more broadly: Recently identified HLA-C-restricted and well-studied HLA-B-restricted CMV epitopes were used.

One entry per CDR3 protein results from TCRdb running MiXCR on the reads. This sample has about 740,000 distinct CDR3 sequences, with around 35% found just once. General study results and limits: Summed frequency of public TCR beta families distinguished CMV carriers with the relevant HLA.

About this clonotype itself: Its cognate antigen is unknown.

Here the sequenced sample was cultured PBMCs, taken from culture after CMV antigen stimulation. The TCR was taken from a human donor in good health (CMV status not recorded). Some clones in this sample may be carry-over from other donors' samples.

CDR3 loop: CASSFLAGGVNEQFF. The CDR3 DNA sequence: TGTGCCAGCAGCTTCCTAGCGGGAGGAGTGAATGAGCAGTTCTTC. This chain links TRBV7-2 with TRBJ2-1; 11 bases agree with TRBD2. CDR1 and CDR2 from the germline V gene are SGHTA and FQGNSA. V dropped 3 bases and J dropped 7; count of bases not matched to a gene: 5. The length of the CDR3 is 15 residues.